Below are 15 T cell receptor beta chains sequenced from a single sample in a study of blood T cell repertoires in COVID-19. The protocol was immunoSEQ multiplex PCR, while the TCRdb copy is restricted to in-frame clones and leaves out a portion. The sample contains some 100,000 clones, roughly 79% of which appear only once. The material sequenced was peripheral blood. The receptor set was obtained from a human donor in a cohort sampled during active COVID-19.

This chain connects TRBV2 to TRBJ1-1, with D unresolved. CDR1 is SNHLY, CDR2 FYNNEI, per germline. The CDR3 length is 12 residues. V was clipped by 2 bases and J by 1 base, with 2 bases between them. CDR3 sequence: CASSEQNTEAFF. DNA of the CDR3: TGTGCCAGCAGTGAACAGAACACTGAAGCTTTCTTT.

V and J are TRBV11-2 and TRBJ2-1; the match to TRBD1 covers 9 bases. The CDR3 is 15 amino acids. Germline values: CDR1 SGHAT, CDR2 FQNNGV. V was pared by 5 bases and J by 6 bases, with 8 bases of the junction left unmatched. CDR3 coding DNA: TGTGCCAGCAGCCTACAGGGGGCGCCGGGCAATGAGCAGTTCTTC. Encoded protein: CASSLQGAPGNEQFF.

The V gene is TRBV7-8, the J gene TRBJ2-2; D may be TRBD2 (6 bases). Germline CDR1 reads SGHVS; CDR2 reads FQNEAQ. The V gene lost 1 base and the J gene lost 6 bases, with 18 bases spanning the gap. This CDR3 is built from 17 residues. The CDR3 bases are TGTGCCAGCAGCTTAGGTCGGCGGGGCCGATTGGCCGGGGAGCTGTTTTTT. Amino acids: CASSLGRRGRLAGELFF.

V usage is TRBV9 and J usage is TRBJ2-1; D is perhaps TRBD1 (5 bases). The ends were cut back, 4 bases at V and 1 base at J, with 12 bases in the middle. CDR3 length: 15 amino acids. Germline lookup yields CDR1 SGDLS and CDR2 YYNGEE. The CDR3 loop reads CASSPPPGSYNEQFF. CDR3 sequence (DNA): TGTGCCAGCAGCCCCCCCCCAGGGTCCTACAATGAGCAGTTCTTC.

This chain uses TRBV6-5 with TRBJ2-1, with TRBD2 matching 10 bases. Germline CDR1 is MNHEY and CDR2 is SVGAGI. Trimming cost V 6 bases and J 4 bases; bases outside gene matches: 6. CDR3 length: 15 residues. CDR3 DNA: TGTGCCAGCAGCATGACTAGCGGGCCATACAATGAGCAGTTCTTC. Its protein product is CASSMTSGPYNEQFF.

The V gene is TRBV19, the J gene TRBJ1-5, with 7 nucleotides matching TRBD1. Germline V gives CDR1 LNHDA, CDR2 SQIVND (reference sequence). The V gene end was trimmed by 9 bases and the J gene end by 6 bases; junction bases not matched to a gene: 11. The CDR3 runs 14 residues. CDR3 sequence reads: CASHKTGTAQPQHF. CDR3 DNA sequence: TGTGCCAGCCACAAGACAGGGACGGCTCAGCCCCAGCATTTT.

This CDR3 reads CASSRGGGTDTQYF. CDR3 in DNA: TGTGCCAGCTCCAGGGGTGGAGGCACAGATACGCAGTATTTT. J is TRBJ2-3 and V is TRBV6-5; D is perhaps TRBD1 (6 bases). CDR1 and CDR2 (germline): MNHEY, SVGAGI. The CDR3 consists of 14 residues. V was shortened by 8 bases and J by 1 base, with 13 bases between the two germline ends.

V is TRBV9 and J is TRBJ1-6; TRBD1 aligns across 8 bases. The germline V gene has CDR1 SGDLS and CDR2 YYNGEE. There are 15 residues in the CDR3. V gave up 4 bases and J gave up 7 bases; unmatched junction bases: 7. The CDR3 bases are TGTGCCAGCAGCTTTTCGACAGGGGAGAATTCACCCCTCCACTTT. The encoded protein is CASSFSTGENSPLHF.

The CDR3 sequence is CAFRTGGGYTF. The DNA of the CDR3 is TGTGCCTTCAGGACAGGGGGAGGCTACACCTTC. The chain combines TRBV30 with TRBJ1-2, with 10 nucleotides matching TRBD1. V was clipped by 7 bases and J by 8 bases; unmatched bases: 4. In germline, CDR1 is GTSNPN, CDR2 SVGIG (reference sequence). The CDR3 loop spans 11 amino acids.

The chain employs TRBV27 and TRBJ1-2; D might be TRBD1 (5 bases). Germline values: CDR1 MNHEY, CDR2 SMNVEV (reference sequence). V lost 6 bases, J lost 3 bases, and 20 bases lay in between. This CDR3 has 16 amino acids. CDR3 DNA sequence: TGTGCCAGCAGCCGGGTGGCAGGGTACGGCGACTATGGCTACACCTTC. Its protein is CASSRVAGYGDYGYTF.

Only one count was recorded for this clone. J is TRBJ2-5 and V is TRBV7-6; the match to TRBD1 covers 7 bases. This CDR3 is built from 13 residues. CDR1 and CDR2 (germline): SGHVS, FNYEAQ. The V segment lost 2 bases and the J segment 5 bases; nucleotides outside the gene matches: 2. The CDR3 region has the DNA TGTGCCAGCAGCTTAACAGGGGTGGAGACCCAGTACTTC. Translation: CASSLTGVETQYF.

V usage is TRBV3-1 (or the pseudogene TRBV3-2) and J usage is TRBJ2-7; 9 nucleotides match TRBD2. Germline V gene lookup returns CDR1 LGHDT and CDR2 YNNKEL (reference sequence). The trim removed 4 bases at V and 0 bases at J, leaving 4 bases unmatched. The CDR3 covers 15 residues. The DNA for the CDR3 is TGTGCCAGCAGCCCGACTAGCGGTAGCTCCTACGAGCAGTACTTC. Protein: CASSPTSGSSYEQYF.

This clone was detected once. This chain uses TRBV3-1 (or the pseudogene TRBV3-2) with TRBJ2-5; D unresolved. Germline V CDR1 and CDR2: LGHDT, YNNKEL (reference sequence). The CDR3 loop spans 12 amino acids. The V gene lost 0 bases and the J gene lost 9 bases, with 8 bases spanning the gap. The CDR3 bases are TGTGCCAGCAGCCAAGAATCGGCGGCCCAGTACTTC. It is translated as CASSQESAAQYF.

The V call is TRBV28, the J call TRBJ1-2; weak D call: TRBD1 (6 bases). V was pared by 5 bases and J by 2 bases, with 15 bases between. CDR3 size: 15 residues. The germline V gene encodes CDR1 MDHEN and CDR2 SYDVKM. CDR3 loop: CASSRTTGENYGYTF. The CDR3 nucleotides read TGTGCCAGCAGTCGAACGACAGGCGAAAACTATGGCTACACCTTC.

CDR3 in DNA: TGTGCCAGCAGCTTGGGGCGACTAGCGGGAGGCCCTAACGAGCAGTACTTC. It specifies CASSLGRLAGGPNEQYF. The chain recombines TRBV5-6 with TRBJ2-7; the match to TRBD2 covers 13 bases. The CDR3 is 17 amino acids. Per the germline V gene, CDR1 is SGHDT and CDR2 is YYEEEE. V shed 0 bases, J shed 5 bases, and the junction held 8 bases outside the gene matches.